The clone carrying this T cell receptor (beta chain) was observed many times. In germline, CDR1 is MNHEY, CDR2 SVGAGI. Trimming cost V 0 bases and J 0 bases, with 12 bases left between them. The CDR3 sequence is 16 residues long. RNA transcripts yielded amplified TCR beta CDR3 regions. HTBI-primed RT-PCR formed the first round, and a multiplex PCR formed the second. MiXCR, applied by TCRdb to the multiplex PCR reads, yields one record per CDR3 protein. This table has approximately 210,000 distinct CDR3 sequences, roughly 29% appearing once. This sample stems from a study of Graves' ophthalmopathy and Graves' hyperthyroidism.

This sequence was found in a man aged 45-65 years with Graves' ophthalmopathy. The sample consisted of peripheral blood. The rearrangement uses TRBV6-5 and TRBJ2-7; maybe TRBD1 (7 bases). DNA of the CDR3: TGTGCCAGCAGTTACTCCCCAGGGGGGAGCTCCTACGAGCAGTACTTC. Translating gives CASSYSPGGSSYEQYF.